This T cell receptor (beta chain) was obtained from a study of blood T cell repertoires in COVID-19. In the study overall: The origin of the acute and convalescent COVID-19 samples was the United States, Italy and Spain. Sources were T cells, B-cell-depleted T cells, or PBMCs; the material itself was cDNA or gDNA.

CDR1 is KGHDR, CDR2 SFDVKD, per germline. There are 17 residues in the CDR3. Trimming at V came to 4 bases and at J to 0 bases, leaving 9 bases not matched to a gene. Methods used by the authors: Reference gene primer amplification gave estimated nucleated cell counts. The repertoire was sequenced with immunoSEQ multiplex PCR; TCRdb's copy has only in-frame clones and lacks some. The DNA gave D and trimming, while V, J and clone size come from that table. The table includes approximately 70,000 clones, around 80% detected once. This clone was seen a single time. This receptor was obtained from a human donor in a cohort sampled during active COVID-19. Material for sequencing was peripheral blood. This rearrangement joins TRBV24-1 to TRBJ2-3; 7 nucleotides line up with TRBD1. CDR3 bases: TGTGCCACCAGTGAATCCGGGACAGCCACTAGCACAGATACGCAGTATTTT. It is translated as CATSESGTATSTDTQYF.